The following is a TCR beta chain sequence with its context. Between the trimmed V and J ends, which lost 2 bases and 4 bases, there was a span of 11 bases. CDR1 and CDR2 from the germline V gene are MGHDK and SYGVNS. The CDR3 runs to 14 residues. Some clones are missing from TCRdb's copy, which holds only in-frame ones; the method was immunoSEQ multiplex PCR. The repertoire holds 110,000 or so clones, with about 80% as singletons. These data originate in a study of control samples from healthy donors and cancer patients. The specimen was blood. This receptor was identified in a man aged 18-30 years in good health. The chain has TRBV25-1 and TRBJ1-1; D possibly corresponds to TRBD1 (5 bases). The CDR3 sequence: CASSELLGATEAFF. CDR3 bases: TGTGCCAGCAGTGAACTCTTAGGGGCCACTGAAGCTTTCTTT.